The clone carrying this TCR beta chain was seen a handful of times. Its antigen is as yet unknown. The record originates from a study of T cell repertoires in cytomegalovirus infection. Overall study context: Carrying CMV and the relevant HLA type showed in public TCR beta signatures.

MiXCR was run by TCRdb on the reads, yielding one entry per CDR3 protein. The data hold roughly 200,000 distinct CDR3 sequences, with about a sixth observed a single time. This CDR3 has 13 amino acids. The ends were cut back, 5 bases at V and 7 bases at J, with 11 bases in the middle. CDR1 is MNHEY and CDR2 is SMNVEV in the germline V gene (reference sequence). The study's findings and limits: The study found HLA-C-restricted CMV-specific TCR beta clonotypes dominating the ex vivo response. Frequencies of public TCR beta families were cumulated, and this identified carriers of CMV plus the relevant HLA.

The chain recombines TRBV27 with TRBJ2-2; no definite D call. The receptor was derived from a human donor in good health (CMV status not recorded). Some clones in this sample may be carry-over from other donors' samples. Sequencing was done on a sample of CD8+ T cells from PBMCs. DNA of the CDR3: TGTGCCAGCAGTCCCTCGGGCTACGGGGAGCTGTTTTTT. Its translation: CASSPSGYGELFF.